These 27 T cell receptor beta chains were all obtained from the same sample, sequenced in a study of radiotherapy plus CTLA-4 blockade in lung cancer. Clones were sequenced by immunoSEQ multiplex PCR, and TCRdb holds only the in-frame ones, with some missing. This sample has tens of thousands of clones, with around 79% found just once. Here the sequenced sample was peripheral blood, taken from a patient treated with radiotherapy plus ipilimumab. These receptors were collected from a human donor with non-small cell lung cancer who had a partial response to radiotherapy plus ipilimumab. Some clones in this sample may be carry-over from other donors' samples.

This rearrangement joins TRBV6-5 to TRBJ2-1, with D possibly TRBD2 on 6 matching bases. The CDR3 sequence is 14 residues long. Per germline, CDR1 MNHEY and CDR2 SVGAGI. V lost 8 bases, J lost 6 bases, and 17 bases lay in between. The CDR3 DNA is TGTGCCAGCCTACGCGGGGCCGGGTTCAATGAGCAGTTCTTC. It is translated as CASLRGAGFNEQFF.

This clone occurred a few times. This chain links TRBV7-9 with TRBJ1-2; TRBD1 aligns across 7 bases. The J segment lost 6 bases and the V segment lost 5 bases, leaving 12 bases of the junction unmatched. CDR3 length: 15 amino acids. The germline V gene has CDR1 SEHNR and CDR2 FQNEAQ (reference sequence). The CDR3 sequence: CASSLLDRAPDGYTF. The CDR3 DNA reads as TGTGCCAGCAGCCTCCTTGACAGGGCCCCTGATGGCTACACCTTC.

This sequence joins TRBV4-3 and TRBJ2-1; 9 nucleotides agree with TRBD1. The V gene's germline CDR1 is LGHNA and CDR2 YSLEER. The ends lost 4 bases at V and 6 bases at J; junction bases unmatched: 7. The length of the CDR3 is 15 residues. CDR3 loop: CASSPGTGFINEQFF. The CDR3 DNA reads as TGCGCCAGCAGCCCTGGGACAGGGTTTATCAATGAGCAGTTCTTC.

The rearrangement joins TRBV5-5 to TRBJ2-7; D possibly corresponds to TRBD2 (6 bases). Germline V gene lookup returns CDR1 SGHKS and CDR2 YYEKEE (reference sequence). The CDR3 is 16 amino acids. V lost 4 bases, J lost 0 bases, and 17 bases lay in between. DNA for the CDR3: TGTGCCAGCAGCGCCCTAAAACTAGCAGGCTCCTACGAGCAGTACTTC. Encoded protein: CASSALKLAGSYEQYF.

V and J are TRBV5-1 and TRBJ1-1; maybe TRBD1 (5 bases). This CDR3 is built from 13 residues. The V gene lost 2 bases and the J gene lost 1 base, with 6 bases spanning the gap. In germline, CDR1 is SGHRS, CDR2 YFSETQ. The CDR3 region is CASSFGGNTEAFF. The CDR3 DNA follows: TGCGCCAGCAGCTTCGGGGGGAACACTGAAGCTTTCTTT.

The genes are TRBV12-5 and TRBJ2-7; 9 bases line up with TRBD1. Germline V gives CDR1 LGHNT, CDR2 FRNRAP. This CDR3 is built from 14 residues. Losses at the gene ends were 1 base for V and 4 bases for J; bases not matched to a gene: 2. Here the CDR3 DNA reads TGTGCTAGTGGTTTGGGACAGGGGGTATACGAGCAGTACTTC. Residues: CASGLGQGVYEQYF.

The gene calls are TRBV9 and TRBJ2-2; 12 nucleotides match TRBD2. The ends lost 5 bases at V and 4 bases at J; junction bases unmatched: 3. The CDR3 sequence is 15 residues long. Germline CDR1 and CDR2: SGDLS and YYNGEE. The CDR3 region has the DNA TGTGCCAGCAGGACTAGCGGGGGCGGCACCGGGGAGCTGTTTTTT. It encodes CASRTSGGGTGELFF.

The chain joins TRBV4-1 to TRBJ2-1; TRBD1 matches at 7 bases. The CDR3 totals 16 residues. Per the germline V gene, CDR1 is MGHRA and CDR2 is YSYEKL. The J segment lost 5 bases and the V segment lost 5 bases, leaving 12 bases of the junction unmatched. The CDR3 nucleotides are TGCGCCAGCAGCTATTCTGCAGGGGGTCCTAACAATGAGCAGTTCTTC. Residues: CASSYSAGGPNNEQFF.

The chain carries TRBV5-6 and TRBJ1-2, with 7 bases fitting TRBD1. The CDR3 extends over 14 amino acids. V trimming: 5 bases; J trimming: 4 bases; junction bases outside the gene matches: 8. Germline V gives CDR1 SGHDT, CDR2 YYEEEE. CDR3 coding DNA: TGTGCCAGCAGATCGACAGGGCGGAGCTATGGCTACACCTTC. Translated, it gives CASRSTGRSYGYTF. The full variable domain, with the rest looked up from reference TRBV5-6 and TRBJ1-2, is DAGVTQSPTHLIKTRGQQVTLRCSPKSGHDTVSWYQQALGQGPQFIFQYYEEEERQRGNFPDRFSGHQFPNYSSELNVNALLLGDSALYLCASRSTGRSYGYTFGSGTRLTVV.

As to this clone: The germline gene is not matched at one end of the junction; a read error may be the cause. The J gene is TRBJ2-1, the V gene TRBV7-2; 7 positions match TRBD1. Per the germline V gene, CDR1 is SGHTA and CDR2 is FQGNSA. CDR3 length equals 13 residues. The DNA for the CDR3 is TGTGCCGGCAGCCGAGCAGGGGGCAATGAGCAGTTCTTC. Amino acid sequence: CAGSRAGGNEQFF.

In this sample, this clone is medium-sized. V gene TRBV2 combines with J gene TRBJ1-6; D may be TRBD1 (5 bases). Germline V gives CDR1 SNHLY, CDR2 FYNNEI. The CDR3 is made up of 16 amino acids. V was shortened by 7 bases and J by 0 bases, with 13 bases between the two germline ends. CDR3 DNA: TGTGCCAGCATGCCACAGGCTGACTCCTATAATTCACCCCTCCACTTT. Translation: CASMPQADSYNSPLHF.

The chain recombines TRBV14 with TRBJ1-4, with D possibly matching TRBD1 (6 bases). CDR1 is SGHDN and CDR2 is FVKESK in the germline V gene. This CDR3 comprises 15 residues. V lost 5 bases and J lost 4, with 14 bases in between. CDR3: CASSALIGGNEKLFF. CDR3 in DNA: TGTGCCAGCAGCGCGCTGATAGGGGGTAATGAAAAACTGTTTTTT.

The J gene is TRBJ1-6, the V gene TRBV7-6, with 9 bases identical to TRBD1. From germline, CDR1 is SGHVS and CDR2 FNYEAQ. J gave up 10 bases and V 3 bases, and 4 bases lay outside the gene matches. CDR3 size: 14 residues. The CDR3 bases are TGTGCCAGCAGCTTGGGGACAGGGCAATCACCCCTCCACTTT. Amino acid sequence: CASSLGTGQSPLHF.

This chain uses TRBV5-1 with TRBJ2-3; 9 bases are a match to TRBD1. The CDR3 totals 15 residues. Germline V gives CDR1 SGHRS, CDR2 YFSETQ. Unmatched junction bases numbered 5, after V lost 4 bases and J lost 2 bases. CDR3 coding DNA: TGCGCCAGCAGCCCGGGACAGGGTCCCACAGATACGCAGTATTTT. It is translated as CASSPGQGPTDTQYF.

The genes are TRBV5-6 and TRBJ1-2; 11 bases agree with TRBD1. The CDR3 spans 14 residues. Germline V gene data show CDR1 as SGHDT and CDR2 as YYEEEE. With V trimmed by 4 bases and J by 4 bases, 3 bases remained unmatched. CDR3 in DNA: TGTGCCAGCAGCCCCGGGACAGGGGGCTATGGCTACACCTTC. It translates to CASSPGTGGYGYTF.

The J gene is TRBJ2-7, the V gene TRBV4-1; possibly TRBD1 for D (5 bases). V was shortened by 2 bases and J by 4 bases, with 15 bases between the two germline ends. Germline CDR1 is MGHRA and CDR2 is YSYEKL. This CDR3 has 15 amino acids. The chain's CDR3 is CASSQSLTALYEQYF. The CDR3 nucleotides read TGCGCCAGCAGCCAATCTTTGACAGCCCTTTACGAGCAGTACTTC.

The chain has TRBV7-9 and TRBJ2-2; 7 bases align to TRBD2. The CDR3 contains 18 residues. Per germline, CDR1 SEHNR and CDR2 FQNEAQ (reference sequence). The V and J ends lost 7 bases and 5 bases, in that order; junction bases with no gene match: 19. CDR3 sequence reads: CASKISAGVGIGTGELFF. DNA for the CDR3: TGTGCCAGCAAAATATCGGCGGGAGTGGGTATCGGAACCGGGGAGCTGTTTTTT.

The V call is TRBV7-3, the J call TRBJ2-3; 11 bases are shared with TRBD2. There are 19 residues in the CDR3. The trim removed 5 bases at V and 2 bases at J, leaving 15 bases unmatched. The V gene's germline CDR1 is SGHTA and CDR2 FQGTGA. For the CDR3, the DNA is TGTGCCAGCAGCGAGGCCTCATCCCTTAGCGGGAGGGCCACAGATACGCAGTATTTT. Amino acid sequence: CASSEASSLSGRATDTQYF.

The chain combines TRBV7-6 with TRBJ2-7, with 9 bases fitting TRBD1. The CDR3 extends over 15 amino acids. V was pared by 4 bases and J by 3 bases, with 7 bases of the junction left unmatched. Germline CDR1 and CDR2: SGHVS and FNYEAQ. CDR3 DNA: TGTGCCAGCAGCTCAGGGACAGGGAAAGGCTACGAGCAGTACTTC. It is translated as CASSSGTGKGYEQYF.

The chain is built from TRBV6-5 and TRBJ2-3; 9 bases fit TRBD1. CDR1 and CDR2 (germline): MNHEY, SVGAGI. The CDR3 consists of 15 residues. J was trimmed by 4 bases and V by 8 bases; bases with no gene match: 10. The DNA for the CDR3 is TGTGCCAGCTGTACCGGGACAGGGTACGCAGATACGCAGTATTTT. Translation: CASCTGTGYADTQYF.

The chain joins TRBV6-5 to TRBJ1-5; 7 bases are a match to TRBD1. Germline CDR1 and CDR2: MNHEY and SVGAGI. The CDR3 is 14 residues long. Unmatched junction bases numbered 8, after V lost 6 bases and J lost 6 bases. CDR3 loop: CASSVDRDFQPQHF. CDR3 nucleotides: TGTGCCAGCAGCGTTGACAGGGACTTTCAGCCCCAGCATTTT.

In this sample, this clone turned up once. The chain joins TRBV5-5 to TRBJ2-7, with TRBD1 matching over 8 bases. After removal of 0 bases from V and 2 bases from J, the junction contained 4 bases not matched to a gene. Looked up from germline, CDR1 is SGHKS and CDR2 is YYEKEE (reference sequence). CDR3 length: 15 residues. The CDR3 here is CASSLARDRPYEQYF. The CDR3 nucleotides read TGTGCCAGCAGCTTGGCTCGGGACAGGCCCTACGAGCAGTACTTC.

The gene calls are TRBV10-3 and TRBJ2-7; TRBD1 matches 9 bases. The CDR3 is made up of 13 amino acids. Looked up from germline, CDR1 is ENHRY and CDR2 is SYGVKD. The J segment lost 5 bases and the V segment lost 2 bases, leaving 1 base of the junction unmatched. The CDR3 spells CAISERTGDEQYF. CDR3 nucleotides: TGTGCCATCAGTGAGAGGACAGGGGACGAGCAGTACTTC.

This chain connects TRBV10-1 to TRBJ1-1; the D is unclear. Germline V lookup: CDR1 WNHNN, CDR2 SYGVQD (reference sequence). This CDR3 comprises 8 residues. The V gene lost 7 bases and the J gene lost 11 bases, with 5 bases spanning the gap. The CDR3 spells CASNGAFF. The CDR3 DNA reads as TGCGCCAGCAACGGGGCTTTCTTT.

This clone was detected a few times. The CDR3 spells CASRRTGGASYEQYF. For the CDR3, the DNA is TGTGCCAGCAGAAGAACAGGGGGCGCGTCCTACGAGCAGTACTTC. The genes are TRBV7-9 and TRBJ2-7; the match to TRBD1 covers 9 bases. J was trimmed by 1 base and V by 6 bases; bases with no gene match: 7. This CDR3 region has 15 residues. Germline loops: CDR1 SEHNR, CDR2 FQNEAQ (reference sequence).

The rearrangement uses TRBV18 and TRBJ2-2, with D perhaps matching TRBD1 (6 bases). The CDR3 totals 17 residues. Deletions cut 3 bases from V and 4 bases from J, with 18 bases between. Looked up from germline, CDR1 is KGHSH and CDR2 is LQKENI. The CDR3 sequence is CASSPTRQAYGTGELFF. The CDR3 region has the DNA TGTGCCAGCTCACCTACCCGACAGGCGTACGGCACCGGGGAGCTGTTTTTT.

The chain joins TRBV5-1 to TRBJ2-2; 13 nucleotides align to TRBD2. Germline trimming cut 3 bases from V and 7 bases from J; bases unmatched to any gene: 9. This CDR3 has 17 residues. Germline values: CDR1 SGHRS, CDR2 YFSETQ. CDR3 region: CASSWTSGSPAVGELFF. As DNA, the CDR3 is TGCGCCAGCAGCTGGACTAGCGGGAGCCCGGCGGTCGGGGAGCTGTTTTTT. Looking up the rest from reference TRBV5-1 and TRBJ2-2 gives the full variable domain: KAGVTQTPRYLIKTRGQQVTLSCSPISGHRSVSWYQQTPGQGLQFLFEYFSETQRNKGNFPGRFSGRQFSNSRSEMNVSTLELGDSALYLCASSWTSGSPAVGELFFGEGSRLTVL.